Below are 21 T cell receptor beta chains sequenced from a single sample in a study of beta chain features in type 1 diabetes. TCRB transcripts that were expressed got sequenced, as all of the isolated RNA had been reverse transcribed. Produced via immunoSEQ multiplex PCR; TCRdb's table is partial and in-frame only. The sample records around 300,000 clones, approximately 11% being singletons. Sequenced sample: naive CD4+ T cells from blood. Receptors were obtained from a woman aged 25 to 39 in good health.

This clone was observed a few times. V and J are TRBV29-1 and TRBJ2-5, with D maybe TRBD2 (6 bases). The J call may be mistaken, given a closer DNA end match to TRBJ2-7. The CDR3 runs to 12 residues. Looked up from germline, CDR1 is SQVTM and CDR2 is ANQGSEA. Written as DNA, the CDR3 is TGCAGCGTTGTGGAGGGTTCCTACGAGCAGTACTTC. It specifies CSVVEGSYEQYF.

The genes are TRBV29-1 and TRBJ2-1, with TRBD2 matching over 7 bases. The CDR3 is 14 amino acids. Trimming removed 7 bases from V and 0 bases from J; junction bases left unmatched: 6. Germline CDR1 is SQVTM and CDR2 is ANQGSEA. The CDR3 coding sequence is TGCAGCGCAATAGCGGGCCTCTCCTACAATGAGCAGTTCTTC. Protein sequence: CSAIAGLSYNEQFF.

This clone was seen only a few times. CDR3 sequence (DNA): TGTGCCAGCAAAAGCCAGGGTTTACGACCCCAGCATTTT. Protein sequence: CASKSQGLRPQHF. The chain combines TRBV5-8 with TRBJ1-5, with D possibly being TRBD1 (5 bases). The germline V gene encodes CDR1 SGHTS and CDR2 YDEGEE. Between the trimmed V and J ends, which lost 6 bases and 10 bases, there was a span of 17 bases. The CDR3 sequence is 13 residues long.

This rearrangement joins TRBV27 to TRBJ2-2; D may be TRBD2 (5 bases). In germline, CDR1 is MNHEY, CDR2 SMNVEV (reference sequence). The CDR3 has 15 residues. V shed 6 bases and J shed 4 bases, with 15 bases lying between them. The CDR3 DNA sequence: TGTGCCAGCAGCCCCAGCCCAGAGGGCACCGGGGAGCTGTTTTTT. Translation: CASSPSPEGTGELFF.

This clone was seen more than once but under ten times. V and J are TRBV19 and TRBJ2-1, with 10 bases lining up with TRBD2. The CDR3 spans 16 residues. Germline V gives CDR1 LNHDA, CDR2 SQIVND (reference sequence). V shed 5 bases, J shed 3 bases, and the junction held 7 bases outside the gene matches. In nucleotides, the CDR3 is TGTGCCAGTAGTCGACTTTCTAGCGGGAGCTACAATGAGCAGTTCTTC. This translates into CASSRLSSGSYNEQFF.

The chain couples TRBV30 to TRBJ1-1; D possibly corresponds to TRBD1 (6 bases). V lost 8 bases, J lost 5 bases, and 18 bases lay in between. This CDR3 region has 13 residues. The germline V gene encodes CDR1 GTSNPN and CDR2 SVGIG (reference sequence). The CDR3: CAISKGGWTEAFF. In DNA form, the CDR3 reads TGTGCCATATCAAAGGGGGGGTGGACTGAAGCTTTCTTT.

This chain uses TRBV30 with TRBJ2-1; TRBD2 agrees at 10 bases. The germline V gene has CDR1 GTSNPN and CDR2 SVGIG (reference sequence). The CDR3 sequence is 13 residues long. The V gene end was trimmed by 3 bases and the J gene end by 9 bases; junction bases not matched to a gene: 5. CDR3 nucleotide sequence: TGTGCCTGGAGCGACCTAGCGGGAGTTGAGCAGTTCTTC. It translates to CAWSDLAGVEQFF.

This clone was counted only a few times. The J gene is TRBJ2-1, the V gene TRBV28, with D hard to call. With 1 base removed from V and 7 bases from J, the gap between germline ends came to 5 bases. The length of the CDR3 is 12 residues. The germline V gene has CDR1 MDHEN and CDR2 SYDVKM. CDR3 sequence: CASSLFRNEQFF. The CDR3 DNA reads as TGTGCCAGCAGTTTATTCCGGAATGAGCAGTTCTTC.

V gene TRBV28 combines with J gene TRBJ1-5, with a possible D match to TRBD1 (6 bases). The length of the CDR3 is 16 residues. Germline V gives CDR1 MDHEN, CDR2 SYDVKM. V gave up 3 bases and J gave up 5 bases, with 17 bases separating them. CDR3: CASSFSGRGLDQPQHF. CDR3 sequence (DNA): TGTGCCAGCAGTTTCTCGGGCAGGGGCTTGGATCAGCCCCAGCATTTT. The entire variable domain, with the rest obtained from reference TRBV28 and TRBJ1-5, is as follows: DVKVTQSSRYLVKRTGEKVFLECVQDMDHENMFWYRQDPGLGLRLIYFSYDVKMKEKGDIPEGYSVSREKKERFSLILESASTNQTSMYLCASSFSGRGLDQPQHFGDGTRLSIL.

The chain has TRBV30 and TRBJ2-1; 7 bases match TRBD2. The CDR3 extends over 13 amino acids. Losses at the gene ends were 0 bases for V and 9 bases for J; bases not matched to a gene: 5. CDR1 and CDR2 (germline): GTSNPN, SVGIG (reference sequence). CDR3 nucleotides: TGTGCCTGGAGTGTCGGTCTAGCGGTTGAGCAGTTCTTC. Its translation is CAWSVGLAVEQFF.

The chain couples TRBV4-3 to TRBJ2-3; D not certain. This CDR3 spans 15 amino acids. Deletions cut 4 bases from V and 0 bases from J, with 11 bases between. CDR1 is LGHNA, CDR2 YSLEER, per germline. The CDR3 sequence: CASSPTPFSTDTQYF. The CDR3 DNA reads TGCGCCAGCAGCCCTACCCCATTTAGCACAGATACGCAGTATTTT.

V usage is TRBV21-1 and J usage is TRBJ2-3; the table names TRBD2, a call not compared with the DNA. TRBV21-1 is classified as a pseudogene. The CDR3 length is 15 residues. In nucleotides, the CDR3 is TGTGCCAGCAGCACCGGGACTCCCCTTACAGATACGCAGTATTTT. Protein product: CASSTGTPLTDTQYF.

This clone was found a few times. CDR3 nucleotide sequence: TGTGCCAGCAGTTTTCTCCGGACTAGCGGGAGTGGGGATACGCAGTATTTT. Its protein is CASSFLRTSGSGDTQYF. This rearrangement joins TRBV27 to TRBJ2-3; 13 bases align to TRBD2. CDR3 length: 17 residues. Germline V gives CDR1 MNHEY, CDR2 SMNVEV (reference sequence). Trimming at V came to 3 bases and at J to 6 bases, leaving 9 bases not matched to a gene.

This clone came up a few times. The chain is built from TRBV7-9 and TRBJ2-2; TRBD1 is a possible D gene (6 bases). Germline loops: CDR1 SEHNR, CDR2 FQNEAQ (reference sequence). The V end was cut by 3 bases, the J end by 6 bases, with 8 bases between. This CDR3 spans 13 amino acids. The CDR3 reads CASSFAGAGELFF. CDR3 in DNA: TGTGCCAGCAGCTTCGCAGGGGCCGGGGAGCTGTTTTTT.

The V gene is TRBV2, the J gene TRBJ2-1; 13 nucleotides agree with TRBD2. V lost 6 bases, J lost 6 bases, and 5 bases stayed unmatched. The CDR3 sequence is 15 residues long. CDR1 is SNHLY, CDR2 FYNNEI, per germline. The CDR3 region has the DNA TGTGCCAGCAGGTCCCGGACTAGCGGGAGCAATGAGCAGTTCTTC. Translation gives CASRSRTSGSNEQFF.

The genes are TRBV29-1 and TRBJ2-1; no definite D call. The CDR3 is made up of 12 amino acids. V gave up 4 bases and J gave up 10 bases, with 14 bases separating them. Germline V gene lookup returns CDR1 SQVTM and CDR2 ANQGSEA. The CDR3 protein is CSVAVGGPEQFF. The DNA for the CDR3 is TGCAGCGTTGCTGTCGGTGGGCCCGAGCAGTTCTTC.

The chain links TRBV28 to TRBJ1-1, with D uncertain. Germline V gene sequence: CDR1 MDHEN, CDR2 SYDVKM. V was cut by 4 bases and J by 10 bases, with 16 bases left in between. The CDR3 runs to 13 residues. In DNA, the CDR3 is TGTGCCAGCAGTTCGACTGGGAGGGAGGGAGCTTTCTTT. This codes for CASSSTGREGAFF.

The rearrangement joins TRBV28 to TRBJ1-4; D unresolved. CDR1 and CDR2 (germline): MDHEN, SYDVKM. CDR3 size: 14 residues. Trimming took 6 bases from V and 7 from J, leaving 15 bases between them. The CDR3 nucleotides read TGTGCCAGCAGCAGATCCCCGGGAATTGAAAAACTGTTTTTT. The encoded protein is CASSRSPGIEKLFF.

The chain combines TRBV7-9 with TRBJ2-7; 10 nucleotides line up with TRBD2. The length of the CDR3 is 11 residues. The junction had 5 bases not matched to a gene; V was cut back by 5 bases and J by 13 bases. In germline, CDR1 is SEHNR, CDR2 FQNEAQ (reference sequence). The CDR3 loop is CASSAGLAYYF. DNA for the CDR3: TGTGCCAGCAGCGCGGGACTAGCGTACTACTTC.

In this sample, this clone turned up a few times. This chain joins TRBV6-5 and TRBJ2-6; unclear D gene. V was trimmed by 7 bases and J by 5 bases, leaving 12 bases between them. The germline V gene has CDR1 MNHEY and CDR2 SVGAGI. The CDR3 covers 14 residues. CDR3 region: CASTKSGRANVLTF. The CDR3 DNA sequence: TGTGCCAGCACCAAGTCGGGTAGGGCCAACGTCCTGACTTTC.

This clone was counted only a few times. The chain employs TRBV18 and TRBJ2-7, with 8 bases aligning to TRBD2. The junction had 13 bases not matched to a gene; V was cut back by 5 bases and J by 4 bases. CDR1 and CDR2 (germline): KGHSH, LQKENI. The CDR3 length is 16 residues. The CDR3 spells CASSSTQAGVRYEQYF. The CDR3 DNA reads TGTGCCAGCTCATCAACCCAAGCGGGAGTTAGGTACGAGCAGTACTTC.